A selection of T cell receptor beta chains follows, all from one sample in a study of shared clonotypes between healthy human individuals. Some clones are missing from TCRdb's copy, which holds only in-frame ones; the method was immunoSEQ multiplex PCR. Here the sample spans about 450,000 clones, around three quarters being singletons. Sequences were obtained from PBMCs. The receptors shown here come from a woman in her 40s in good health. Some clones in this sample may be carry-over from other donors' samples. Each CDR3 is given with its conserved first and last residue. The D gene is left open where the match is weak. Some rows have no size entry. The others give once, few or many, or a class for an expanded clone.

CDR3 DNA: TGTGCCAGCAGCCTGTCACCGGGAGAGCGGGTCGGGGAGCTGTTTTTT
CDR3 protein: CASSLSPGERVGELFF
V gene: TRBV4-2
clone size: .
J gene: TRBJ2-2
D gene: .

CDR3 DNA: TGTGCCAGCCGCGTTGAAGGCGAAAAACTGTTTTTT
CDR3 protein: CASRVEGEKLFF
V gene: TRBV7-9
clone size: .
J gene: TRBJ1-4
D gene: .

CDR3 DNA: TGCGCCAGCAGCTTTGAGGGACGAGCCTCCTACGAGCAGTACTTC
CDR3 protein: CASSFEGRASYEQYF
V gene: TRBV5-1
clone size: .
J gene: TRBJ2-7
D gene: .

CDR3 DNA: TGTGCCAGCAGCCCCTCCGGACACCTTTCAGACTACGAGCAGTACTTC
CDR3 protein: CASSPSGHLSDYEQYF
V gene: TRBV7-2
clone size: .
J gene: TRBJ2-7
D gene: .

CDR3 DNA: TGTGCCAGCAGTTGGACAGGGGGCGGAGAAGCTTTCTTT
CDR3 protein: CASSWTGGGEAFF
V gene: TRBV2
clone size: .
J gene: TRBJ1-1
D gene: TRBD1

CDR3 DNA: TGTGCCAGCACTGTTAGGGACAGGGGTAATGAGCAGTTCTTC
CDR3 protein: CASTVRDRGNEQFF
V gene: TRBV6-1
clone size: .
J gene: TRBJ2-1
D gene: TRBD1

CDR3 DNA: TGCGCCAGCAGCCCCCCCGGACTAGCCAATGAAAAACTGTTTTTT
CDR3 protein: CASSPPGLANEKLFF
V gene: TRBV4-1
clone size: once
J gene: TRBJ1-4
D gene: .

CDR3 DNA: TGCGCCAGCAGCTTGGCCAATAGCGGGACCGGGGAGCTGTTTTTT
CDR3 protein: CASSLANSGTGELFF
V gene: TRBV5-1
clone size: .
J gene: TRBJ2-2
D gene: TRBD2

CDR3 DNA: TGTGCCTGGAGTGAGGCAGGTGGATCACCCCTCCACTTT
CDR3 protein: CAWSEAGGSPLHF
V gene: TRBV30
clone size: once
J gene: TRBJ1-6
D gene: .

CDR3 DNA: TGTGCCAGCAGCGTAGTGGCAGGGATGGGCTATGGCTACACCTTC
CDR3 protein: CASSVVAGMGYGYTF
V gene: TRBV9
clone size: .
J gene: TRBJ1-2
D gene: .

CDR3 DNA: TGCAGCGTTGAAGGGGTCCTCAGGGGCACAGATACGCAGTATTTT
CDR3 protein: CSVEGVLRGTDTQYF
V gene: TRBV29-1
clone size: .
J gene: TRBJ2-3
D gene: .

CDR3 DNA: TGTGCCAGCAGCCAAGTTACATTCCGGGAGGGCCTTTTTAACAATGAGCAGTTCTTC
CDR3 protein: CASSQVTFREGLFNNEQFF
V gene: TRBV4-2
clone size: .
J gene: TRBJ2-1
D gene: TRBD2

CDR3 DNA: TGTGCCAGCAGCCCTAATTTTCAGCCCCAGCATTTT
CDR3 protein: CASSPNFQPQHF
V gene: TRBV28
clone size: few
J gene: TRBJ1-5
D gene: .

CDR3 DNA: TGTGCCAGCAGTTACTCGATGAAAAACTATGGCTACACCTTC
CDR3 protein: CASSYSMKNYGYTF
V gene: TRBV6-5
clone size: .
J gene: TRBJ1-2
D gene: .

CDR3 DNA: TGTGCCTGGAGCGATGGGACTAGCGGGATTGATGAGCAGTTCTTC
CDR3 protein: CAWSDGTSGIDEQFF
V gene: TRBV30
clone size: .
J gene: TRBJ2-1
D gene: TRBD2

CDR3 DNA: TGTGCCAGTAGGGGTCCGACCGGGTCCCAGCATTTT
CDR3 protein: CASRGPTGSQHF
V gene: TRBV19
clone size: .
J gene: TRBJ1-5
D gene: .

CDR3 DNA: TGTGCCAGCAGCTTCGGGACTAGCGGGAGGATGTTCTACAATGAGCAGTTCTTC
CDR3 protein: CASSFGTSGRMFYNEQFF
V gene: TRBV7-9
clone size: .
J gene: TRBJ2-1
D gene: TRBD2

CDR3 DNA: TGTGCCAGCAGTGTCCGGGACCAACCAAACGGGGAGCTGTTTTTT
CDR3 protein: CASSVRDQPNGELFF
V gene: TRBV28
clone size: .
J gene: TRBJ2-2
D gene: .

CDR3 DNA: TGCGCCAGCACCCCCACCACTAGCACAGATACGCAGTATTTT
CDR3 protein: CASTPTTSTDTQYF
V gene: TRBV5-1
clone size: .
J gene: TRBJ2-3
D gene: .

CDR3 DNA: TGTGCCAGCTCCCGGACAGGGTCTGGGGCCAACGTCCTGACTTTC
CDR3 protein: CASSRTGSGANVLTF
V gene: TRBV18
clone size: .
J gene: TRBJ2-6
D gene: TRBD1

CDR3 DNA: TGTGCCAGCTCACCGGCAGGACGGATACGCAACGAGCAGTACTTC
CDR3 protein: CASSPAGRIRNEQYF
V gene: TRBV18
clone size: .
J gene: TRBJ2-7
D gene: .

CDR3 DNA: TGTGCCAGCTCACCCGGTTCAGGGGGCGGGGGCACTGAAGCTTTCTTT
CDR3 protein: CASSPGSGGGGTEAFF
V gene: TRBV18
clone size: .
J gene: TRBJ1-1
D gene: TRBD1

CDR3 DNA: TGTGCCAGCTCACCATTTATAGGGAACCAAGAGACCCAGTACTTC
CDR3 protein: CASSPFIGNQETQYF
V gene: TRBV18
clone size: .
J gene: TRBJ2-5
D gene: .